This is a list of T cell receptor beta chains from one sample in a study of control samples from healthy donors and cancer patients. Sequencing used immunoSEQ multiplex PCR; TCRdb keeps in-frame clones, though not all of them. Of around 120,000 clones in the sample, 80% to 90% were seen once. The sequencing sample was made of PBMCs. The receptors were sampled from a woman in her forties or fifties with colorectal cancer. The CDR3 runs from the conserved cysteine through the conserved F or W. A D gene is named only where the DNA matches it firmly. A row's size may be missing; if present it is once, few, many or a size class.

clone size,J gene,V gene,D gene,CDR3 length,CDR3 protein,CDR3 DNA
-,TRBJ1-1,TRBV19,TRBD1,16,CASISGQPTLNTEAFF,TGTGCCAGTATCTCGGGACAGCCTACCCTGAACACTGAAGCTTTCTTT
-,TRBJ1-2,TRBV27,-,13,CASSSGFPYGYTF,TGTGCCAGCAGTTCGGGCTTTCCCTATGGCTACACCTTC
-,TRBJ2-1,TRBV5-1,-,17,CASSPSANRGIYNEQFF,TGCGCCAGCAGCCCCTCAGCAAACCGGGGAATATACAATGAGCAGTTCTTC
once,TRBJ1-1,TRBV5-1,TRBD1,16,CASSLVVGTGDTEAFF,TGCGCCAGCAGCTTAGTTGTTGGGACAGGGGATACTGAAGCTTTCTTT
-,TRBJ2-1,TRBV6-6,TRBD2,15,CASSSVAGAPNEQFF,TGTGCCAGCAGTTCCGTAGCGGGGGCCCCCAATGAGCAGTTCTTC
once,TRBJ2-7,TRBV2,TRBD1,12,CAIRTGIYEQYF,TGTGCCATCAGGACAGGCATCTACGAGCAGTACTTC
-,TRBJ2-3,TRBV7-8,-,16,CASSRGRRSSTDTQYF,TGTGCCAGCAGCCGAGGTCGGAGGTCTAGCACAGATACGCAGTATTTT
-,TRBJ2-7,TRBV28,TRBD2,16,CASSGLAGGPAYEQYF,TGTGCCAGCAGCGGACTAGCGGGAGGGCCGGCCTACGAGCAGTACTTC
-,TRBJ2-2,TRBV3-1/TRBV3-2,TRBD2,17,CASSQPQRGANTGELFF,TGTGCCAGCAGCCAACCCCAGCGGGGGGCTAACACCGGGGAGCTGTTTTTT
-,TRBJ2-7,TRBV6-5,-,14,CASSYSGGPYEQYF,TGTGCCAGCAGTTACTCGGGCGGTCCCTACGAGCAGTACTTC
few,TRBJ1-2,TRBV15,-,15,CATSRDRTDPIGYTF,TGTGCCACCAGCAGAGATAGGACAGACCCTATCGGCTACACCTTC
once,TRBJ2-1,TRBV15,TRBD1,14,CATSIRDSSNEQFF,TGTGCCACCAGCATAAGGGACAGCTCCAATGAGCAGTTCTTC
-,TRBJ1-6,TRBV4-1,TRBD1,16,CASSPGTGLRRSPLHF,TGCGCCAGCAGCCCCGGGACAGGGTTACGTAGATCACCCCTCCACTTT
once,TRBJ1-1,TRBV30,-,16,CAWRPTRGVAFPEAFF,TGTGCCTGGAGGCCCACCCGGGGGGTTGCGTTTCCTGAAGCTTTCTTT
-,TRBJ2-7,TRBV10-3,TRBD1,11,CAIRGQGLEYF,TGTGCCATCAGGGGACAGGGGTTAGAGTACTTC
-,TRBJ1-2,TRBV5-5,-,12,CASSAGITGYTF,TGTGCCAGCAGCGCAGGGATTACTGGCTACACCTTC
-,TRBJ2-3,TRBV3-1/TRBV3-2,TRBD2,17,CASSQDPSAGETDTQYF,TGTGCCAGCAGCCAAGACCCCTCAGCGGGAGAAACAGATACGCAGTATTTT
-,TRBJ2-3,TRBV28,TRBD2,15,CAHNGGRANTDTQYF,TGTGCCCACAACGGCGGGAGGGCGAACACAGATACGCAGTATTTT
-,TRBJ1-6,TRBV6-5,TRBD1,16,CASSYLTGAGGSPLHF,TGTGCCAGCAGTTACTTGACAGGGGCGGGGGGTTCACCCCTCCACTTT
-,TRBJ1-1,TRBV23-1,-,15,CASSQSKGANTEAFF,TGCGCCAGCAGTCAATCGAAAGGGGCGAACACTGAAGCTTTCTTT
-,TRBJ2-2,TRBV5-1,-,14,CASSPSRDTGELFF,TGCGCCAGCAGCCCAAGTAGGGACACCGGGGAGCTGTTTTTT
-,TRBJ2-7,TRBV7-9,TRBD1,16,CASSPAGTGPSYEQYF,TGTGCCAGCAGCCCCGCCGGGACAGGCCCATCCTACGAGCAGTACTTC
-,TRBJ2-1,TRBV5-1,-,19,CASSSDGVPGLPSYNEQFF,TGCGCCAGCAGCTCAGATGGAGTGCCGGGACTCCCATCCTACAATGAGCAGTTCTTC
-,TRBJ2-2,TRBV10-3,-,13,CAISESLAGELFF,TGTGCCATCAGTGAGTCGTTGGCCGGGGAGCTGTTTTTT
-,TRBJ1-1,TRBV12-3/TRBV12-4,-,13,CASSFRGATEAFF,TGTGCCAGCAGTTTTAGGGGGGCCACTGAAGCTTTCTTT
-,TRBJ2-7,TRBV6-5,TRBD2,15,CASSGGTSGIHEQYF,TGTGCCAGCAGCGGCGGGACTAGCGGGATCCACGAGCAGTACTTC
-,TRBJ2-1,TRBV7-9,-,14,CASSSGLDLDEQFF,TGTGCCAGCAGCTCGGGACTGGACCTCGATGAGCAGTTCTTC
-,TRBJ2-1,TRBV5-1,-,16,CASSFLDGRGYNEQFF,TGCGCCAGCAGCTTTCTGGACGGGAGAGGCTACAATGAGCAGTTCTTC
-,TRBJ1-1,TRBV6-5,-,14,CASSYFSGDTEAFF,TGTGCCAGCAGTTACTTTTCCGGGGACACTGAAGCTTTCTTT
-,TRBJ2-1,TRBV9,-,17,CASSVDLPGRSYNEQFF,TGTGCCAGCAGCGTAGACTTACCAGGGCGATCCTACAATGAGCAGTTCTTC
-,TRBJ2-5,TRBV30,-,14,CAWSPRPVQETQYF,TGTGCCTGGAGTCCCCGGCCGGTCCAAGAGACCCAGTACTTC
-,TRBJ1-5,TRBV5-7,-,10,CASRDQPQHF,TGTGCCAGCAGGGATCAGCCCCAGCATTTT
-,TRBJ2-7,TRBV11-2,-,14,CASSLAQGGYEQYF,TGTGCCAGCAGCTTAGCCCAGGGAGGTTACGAGCAGTACTTC
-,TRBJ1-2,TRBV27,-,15,CASSRTLSVSGGYTF,TGTGCCAGCAGTCGGACCCTATCCGTCTCTGGTGGCTACACCTTC
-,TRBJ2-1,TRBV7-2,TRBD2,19,CASSLGGDTLAGVDNEQFF,TGTGCCAGCAGCTTAGGAGGGGATACCCTCGCGGGAGTCGACAATGAGCAGTTCTTC
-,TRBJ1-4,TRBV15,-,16,CATSRDLGGASQKLFF,TGTGCCACCAGCAGAGATCTGGGGGGTGCGTCGCAAAAACTGTTTTTT
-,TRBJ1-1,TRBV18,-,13,CASSLQGRTEAFF,TGTGCCAGCTCACTGCAGGGGAGGACTGAAGCTTTCTTT
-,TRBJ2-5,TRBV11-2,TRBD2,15,CASGAGGPSKETQYF,TGTGCCAGCGGGGCGGGGGGCCCCTCCAAAGAGACCCAGTACTTC
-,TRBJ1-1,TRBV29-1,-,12,CSGGLTGTEAFF,TGCAGCGGGGGACTTACGGGCACTGAAGCTTTCTTT
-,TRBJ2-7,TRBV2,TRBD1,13,CASSVRGPDEQYF,TGTGCCAGCAGTGTAAGGGGGCCAGACGAGCAGTACTTC
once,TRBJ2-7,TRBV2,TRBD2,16,CASSERTSGGLGEQYF,TGTGCCAGCAGTGAACGAACTAGCGGGGGACTTGGCGAGCAGTACTTC
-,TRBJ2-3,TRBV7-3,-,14,CASSPSYSTDTQYF,TGTGCCAGCAGCCCATCGTATAGCACAGATACGCAGTATTTT
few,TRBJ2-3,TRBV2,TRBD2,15,CASSGPGGGTDTQYF,TGTGCCAGCAGTGGACCGGGAGGGGGCACAGATACGCAGTATTTT
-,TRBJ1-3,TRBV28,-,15,CASRGSGAFGNTIYF,TGTGCCAGCAGGGGGAGCGGGGCATTTGGAAACACCATATATTTT
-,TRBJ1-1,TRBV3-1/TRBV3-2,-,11,CASSQEDEAFF,TGTGCCAGCAGCCAAGAAGATGAAGCTTTCTTT
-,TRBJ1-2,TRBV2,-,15,CASSEGYSRNYGYTF,TGTGCCAGCAGTGAAGGTTACAGCAGAAACTATGGCTACACCTTC
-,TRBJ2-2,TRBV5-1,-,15,CASSFDRQNTGELFF,TGCGCCAGCAGCTTTGACAGGCAGAACACCGGGGAGCTGTTTTTT
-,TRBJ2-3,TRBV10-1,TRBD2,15,CASSEPSGGTDTQYF,TGCGCCAGCAGTGAACCTAGCGGGGGCACAGATACGCAGTATTTT
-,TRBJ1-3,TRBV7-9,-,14,CASSPRRSGNTIYF,TGTGCCAGCAGCCCCCGTCGCTCTGGAAACACCATATATTTT
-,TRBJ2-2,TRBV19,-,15,CAGPRGHKVAGELFF,TGTGCCGGACCCAGGGGCCATAAGGTGGCCGGGGAGCTGTTTTTT
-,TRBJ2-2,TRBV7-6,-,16,CASSSAPTVDTGELFF,TGTGCCAGCAGCTCGGCTCCTACAGTAGACACCGGGGAGCTGTTTTTT